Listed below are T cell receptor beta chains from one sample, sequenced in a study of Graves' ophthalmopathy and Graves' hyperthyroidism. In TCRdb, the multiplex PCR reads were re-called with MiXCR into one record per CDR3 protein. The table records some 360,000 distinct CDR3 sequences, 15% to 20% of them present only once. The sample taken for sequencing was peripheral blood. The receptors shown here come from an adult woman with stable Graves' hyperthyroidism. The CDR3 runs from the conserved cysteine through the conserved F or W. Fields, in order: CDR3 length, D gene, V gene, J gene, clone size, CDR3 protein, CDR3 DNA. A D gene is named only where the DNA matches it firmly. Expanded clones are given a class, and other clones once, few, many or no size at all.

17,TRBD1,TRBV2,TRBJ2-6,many,CASTGTGRPGGANVLTF,TGTGCCAGCACGGGGACAGGACGACCGGGAGGGGCCAACGTCCTGACTTTC
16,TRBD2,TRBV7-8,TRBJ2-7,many,CASSAGGGTGDYEQYF,TGTGCCAGCAGCGCGGGGGGGGGCACAGGGGATTACGAGCAGTACTTC
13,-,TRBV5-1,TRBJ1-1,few,CASSDSRNTEAFF,TGCGCCAGCTCGGACTCCAGGAACACTGAAGCTTTCTTT
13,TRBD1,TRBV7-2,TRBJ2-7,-,CASSSDRVDEQYF,TGTGCCAGCAGCTCGGACAGGGTGGACGAGCAGTACTTC
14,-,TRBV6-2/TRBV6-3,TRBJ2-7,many,CASSYSGASTEQYF,TGTGCCAGCAGTTACTCGGGGGCCTCTACCGAGCAGTACTTC
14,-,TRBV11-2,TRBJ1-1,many,CASRLRGVYTEAFF,TGTGCCAGCAGGCTCCGGGGAGTGTACACTGAAGCTTTCTTT
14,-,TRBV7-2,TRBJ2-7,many,CASSFGGPAEEQYF,TGTGCCAGCAGCTTTGGCGGTCCAGCTGAAGAGCAGTACTTC
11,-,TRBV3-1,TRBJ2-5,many,CASSQVETQYF,TGTGCCAGCAGCCAAGTTGAGACCCAGTACTTC
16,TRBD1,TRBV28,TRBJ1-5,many,CASSYIQGYGNQPQHF,TGTGCCAGCAGTTATATACAGGGGTATGGCAATCAGCCCCAGCATTTT
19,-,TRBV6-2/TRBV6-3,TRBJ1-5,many,CASSYRSPGGFLVNQPQHF,TGTGCCAGCAGTTACCGTAGTCCGGGAGGGTTCTTAGTCAATCAGCCCCAGCATTTT
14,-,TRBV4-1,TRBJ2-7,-,CASSQPTTSYEQYF,TGCGCCAGCAGCCAACCGACTACCTCCTACGAGCAGTACTTC
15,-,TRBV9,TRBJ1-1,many,CASSVDGRANTEAFF,TGTGCCAGCAGCGTAGATGGCAGAGCGAACACTGAAGCTTTCTTT
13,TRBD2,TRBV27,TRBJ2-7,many,CASSLRGGYEQYF,TGTGCCAGCAGTTTACGCGGGGGGTACGAGCAGTACTTC
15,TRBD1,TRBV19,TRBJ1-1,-,CAWGQGRRKNTEAWF,TGTGCCTGGGGACAGGGGCGGAGGAAGAACACTGAAGCTTGGTTT
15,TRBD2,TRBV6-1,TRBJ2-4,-,CASSASGTNKNIQYF,TGTGCCAGCAGCGCCAGCGGGACCAACAAAAACATTCAGTACTTC
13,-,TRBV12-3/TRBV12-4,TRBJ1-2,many,CASSLAQDYGYTF,TGTGCCAGCAGTTTAGCACAGGACTATGGCTACACCTTC
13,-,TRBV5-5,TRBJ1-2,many,CASSLAYNYGYTF,TGTGCCAGCAGCTTAGCTTACAACTATGGCTACACCTTC
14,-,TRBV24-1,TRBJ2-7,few,CATLVGVSSYEQYF,TGTGCCACCCTCGTGGGGGTTAGCTCCTACGAGCAGTACTTC
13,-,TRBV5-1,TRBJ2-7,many,CASSSGVFYEQYF,TGCGCCAGCAGCTCCGGGGTGTTCTACGAGCAGTACTTC
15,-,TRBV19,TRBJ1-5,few,CASSKRGSKEQPQHF,TGTGCCAGTAGTAAGAGAGGGTCGAAAGAACAGCCCCAGCATTTT
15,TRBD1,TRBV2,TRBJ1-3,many,CASFQQGAAGNTIYF,TGTGCCAGTTTCCAACAGGGGGCGGCCGGAAACACCATATATTTT
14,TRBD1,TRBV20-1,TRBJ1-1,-,CSARQGGKNTEAFF,TGCAGTGCTAGACAGGGGGGAAAGAACACTGAAGCTTTCTTT
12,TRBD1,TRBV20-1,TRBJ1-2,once,CSALGGAGGYTF,TGCAGTGCTTTAGGGGGCGCTGGTGGCTACACCTTC
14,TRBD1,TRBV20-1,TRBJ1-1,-,CSAKQGAGGTEAFF,TGCAGTGCCAAACAAGGGGCAGGGGGCACTGAAGCTTTCTTT
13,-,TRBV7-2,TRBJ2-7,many,CASSFLGIHEQYF,TGTGCCAGCAGCTTTCTCGGGATCCACGAGCAGTACTTC
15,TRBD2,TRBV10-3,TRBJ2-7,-,CAISETPSGSREQYF,TGTGCCATCAGTGAAACGCCTAGCGGGTCCAGGGAGCAGTACTTC
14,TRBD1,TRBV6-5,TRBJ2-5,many,CASSYRGQQETQYF,TGTGCCAGCAGTTATCGGGGACAGCAAGAGACCCAGTACTTC
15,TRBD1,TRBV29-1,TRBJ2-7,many,CSASGQGVGPYEQYF,TGCAGCGCCAGCGGACAGGGGGTCGGGCCCTACGAGCAGTACTTC
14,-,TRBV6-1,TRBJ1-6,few,CASSSGHLQPPLHF,TGTGCCAGCAGCTCTGGACATTTACAACCACCCCTCCACTTT
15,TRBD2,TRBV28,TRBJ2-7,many,CASRAGAGGSYEQYF,TGTGCCAGCCGCGCCGGTGCGGGAGGTTCCTACGAGCAGTACTTC
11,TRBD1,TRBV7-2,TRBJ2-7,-,CASRGRGLKYF,TGTGCCAGCAGAGGCAGGGGGCTTAAGTACTTC
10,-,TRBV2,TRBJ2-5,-,CASEEDTRYF,TGTGCCAGCGAAGAAGATACCCGGTACTTC
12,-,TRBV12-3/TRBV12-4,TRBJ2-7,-,CASSNSGDEQYF,TGTGCCAGCAGTAATTCCGGGGACGAGCAGTACTTC
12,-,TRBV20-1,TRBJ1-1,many,CSARKPNTEAFF,TGCAGTGCTAGGAAACCGAACACTGAAGCTTTCTTT
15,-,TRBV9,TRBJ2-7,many,CASSVGYGTSYEQYF,TGTGCCAGCAGCGTAGGGTACGGTACGTCCTACGAGCAGTACTTC
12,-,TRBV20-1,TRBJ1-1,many,CSARGALAEAFF,TGCAGTGCTAGAGGGGCCTTAGCTGAAGCTTTCTTT
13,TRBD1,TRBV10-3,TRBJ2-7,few,CAIRNGQGYEQYF,TGTGCCATCAGAAACGGACAGGGCTACGAGCAGTACTTC
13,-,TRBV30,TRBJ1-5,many,CAWSVSSNQPQHF,TGTGCCTGGAGTGTAAGCTCCAATCAGCCCCAGCATTTT
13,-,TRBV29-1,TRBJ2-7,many,CSVETDRAYEQYF,TGCAGCGTTGAAACAGACAGAGCCTACGAGCAGTACTTC
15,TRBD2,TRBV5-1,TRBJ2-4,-,CASSLGSGGKNIQYF,TGCGCCAGCAGCCTGGGGTCGGGGGGGAAAAACATTCAGTACTTC
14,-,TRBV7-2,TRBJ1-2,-,CASSLAQGVNDYTF,TGTGCCAGCAGCTTAGCGCAGGGCGTGAATGACTACACCTTC
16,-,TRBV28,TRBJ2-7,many,CASSLLEGQGPYEQYF,TGTGCCAGCAGTTTACTCGAGGGTCAGGGGCCCTACGAGCAGTACTTC
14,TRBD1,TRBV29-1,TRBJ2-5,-,CSVGDRAAHETQYF,TGCAGCGTGGGCGACAGGGCCGCGCACGAGACCCAGTACTTC
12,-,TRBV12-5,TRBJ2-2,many,CASGWESGELFF,TGTGCTAGTGGATGGGAGTCCGGGGAGCTGTTTTTT